The 32 T cell receptor beta chains presented below share a single source sample, sequenced in a study of control samples from healthy donors and cancer patients. The assay was immunoSEQ multiplex PCR, and TCRdb's table has in-frame clones only and misses some. The sample lists about 140,000 clones; approximately 91% were seen once. Sequenced sample: blood. These receptors were obtained from a woman between 25 and 40 years old in good health.

This rearrangement joins TRBV28 to TRBJ1-6; D is unresolved. From germline, CDR1 is MDHEN and CDR2 SYDVKM. CDR3 length: 14 amino acids. Trimming pared 2 bases from V and 5 bases from J, leaving 7 bases between. CDR3 DNA: TGTGCCAGCAGTTTACGTATCGATAATTCACCCCTCCACTTT. This codes for CASSLRIDNSPLHF.

The gene calls are TRBV6-5 and TRBJ2-3; TRBD2 aligns across 12 bases. J lost 3 bases, V lost 6 bases, and 1 base had no gene match. CDR3 length: 14 amino acids. Per the germline V gene, CDR1 is MNHEY and CDR2 is SVGAGI. CDR3 coding DNA: TGTGCCAGCAGCGGGACTAGCGGGACAGATACGCAGTATTTT. It codes for CASSGTSGTDTQYF.

The V gene is TRBV3-1 (or the pseudogene TRBV3-2), the J gene TRBJ1-1; possible D gene TRBD1, 6 bases. This CDR3 contains 17 residues. From germline, CDR1 is LGHDT and CDR2 YNNKEL (reference sequence). Trimming took 3 bases from V and 1 from J, leaving 18 bases between them. The DNA of the CDR3 is TGTGCCAGCAGCCATGACGAGACAGGTACAGAGAACACTGAAGCTTTCTTT. Translating gives CASSHDETGTENTEAFF.

The CDR3 nucleotides are TGCGCCAGCAGCTTGGCCAACAGGGCTGACACCGGGGAGCTGTTTTTT. Protein product: CASSLANRADTGELFF. This chain connects TRBV5-1 to TRBJ2-2, with D perhaps matching TRBD1 (6 bases). The V end lost 0 bases, the J end lost 3 bases, and 12 bases lay between the germline ends. The CDR3 covers 16 residues. Germline V gene sequence: CDR1 SGHRS, CDR2 YFSETQ.

This clone appeared a single time. V usage is TRBV7-8 and J usage is TRBJ2-3; D remains ambiguous. There are 15 residues in the CDR3. Trimming took off 2 bases at V and 0 bases at J, with 9 bases between the two ends. Germline loops: CDR1 SGHVS, CDR2 FQNEAQ. The CDR3 loop is CASSLSSASTDTQYF. The CDR3 DNA reads as TGTGCCAGCAGCTTATCTTCGGCGAGCACAGATACGCAGTATTTT.

This clone was seen a few times. V and J are TRBV2 and TRBJ1-5; the match to TRBD1 covers 7 bases. J gave up 4 bases and V 5 bases, and 8 bases lay outside the gene matches. CDR1 and CDR2 (germline): SNHLY, FYNNEI. The CDR3 spans 15 residues. This CDR3 reads CASSPGQHPNQPQHF. CDR3 in DNA: TGTGCCAGCAGTCCGGGACAGCACCCTAATCAGCCCCAGCATTTT.

The V call is TRBV6-5, the J call TRBJ1-1; TRBD1 matches at 7 bases. J was trimmed by 3 bases and V by 5 bases; bases with no gene match: 9. CDR3 length: 15 amino acids. Per the germline V gene, CDR1 is MNHEY and CDR2 is SVGAGI. In nucleotides, the CDR3 is TGTGCCAGCAGTACCCATGGACAGGTCTACACTGAAGCTTTCTTT. It codes for CASSTHGQVYTEAFF.

The V call is TRBV7-9, the J call TRBJ1-1, with TRBD1 matching 10 bases. The germline CDR1 and CDR2 sequences are SEHNR and FQNEAQ (reference sequence). CDR3 length: 14 amino acids. The V segment lost 11 bases and the J segment 10 bases; nucleotides outside the gene matches: 16. This chain's CDR3 is CASSSGTGAHRAFF. As DNA, the CDR3 is TGTGCCTCATCGTCCGGGACAGGGGCTCATCGAGCTTTCTTT.

The V and J genes are TRBV12-3 or TRBV12-4 and TRBJ2-1, with D possibly being TRBD2 (5 bases). The CDR3 totals 12 residues. V shed 4 bases and J shed 12 bases, with 13 bases lying between them. Here the CDR3 DNA reads TGTGCCAGCAGTTCCCACGGGGAACGGCAGTTCTTC. It is translated as CASSSHGERQFF.

The chain carries TRBV19 and TRBJ2-7; D call uncertain. The V end was cut by 3 bases, the J end by 3 bases, with 6 bases between. The CDR3 loop spans 12 amino acids. CDR1 and CDR2 (germline): LNHDA, SQIVND (reference sequence). This chain's CDR3 is CASSMIGYEQYF. The CDR3 region has the DNA TGTGCCAGTAGTATGATCGGCTACGAGCAGTACTTC.

This chain uses TRBV12-3 or TRBV12-4 with TRBJ2-1; D is unresolved. The CDR3 is 11 amino acids. Trimming removed 2 bases at V and 4 bases at J, with 0 bases between. CDR3 residues: CASSLYNEQFF. Here the CDR3 DNA reads TGTGCCAGCAGTTTATACAATGAGCAGTTCTTC.

The CDR3 nucleotides read TGCAGCGTTGAAAAAGGGACGGCCCCTGAGCAGTTCTTC. Translation: CSVEKGTAPEQFF. V is TRBV29-1 and J is TRBJ2-1, with D perhaps matching TRBD1 or TRBD2 (5 bases each). V was pared by 2 bases and J by 9 bases, with 14 bases between. The CDR3 consists of 13 residues. The germline V gene encodes CDR1 SQVTM and CDR2 ANQGSEA.

The CDR3 nucleotides read TGTGCCAGCAGCCCAGGGGTTGGTAATGAAAAACTGTTTTTT. Its protein is CASSPGVGNEKLFF. The genes are TRBV9 and TRBJ1-4; perhaps TRBD1 as D (6 bases). The CDR3 is 14 amino acids. Per germline, CDR1 SGDLS and CDR2 YYNGEE. Between the trimmed V and J ends, which lost 4 bases and 4 bases, there was a span of 11 bases.

The rearrangement links TRBV5-1 to TRBJ1-1; a weak D match, TRBD1 (5 bases). The CDR3 totals 15 residues. Germline CDR1 is SGHRS and CDR2 is YFSETQ. V was pared by 4 bases and J by 0 bases, with 13 bases between. The CDR3 DNA sequence: TGCGCCAGCAGCCCTGGGGCAGGGATGAACACTGAAGCTTTCTTT. Amino acids: CASSPGAGMNTEAFF.

V gene TRBV5-1 combines with J gene TRBJ2-7; no clear D gene. The germline gives CDR1 SGHRS, CDR2 YFSETQ. Between the trimmed V and J ends, which lost 4 bases and 0 bases, there was a span of 5 bases. The CDR3 covers 12 residues. The CDR3, as DNA: TGCGCCAGCAGCAGTAGCTCCTACGAGCAGTACTTC. Protein: CASSSSSYEQYF.

This chain links TRBV5-4 with TRBJ2-5; 8 nucleotides line up with TRBD1. There are 15 residues in the CDR3. Looked up from germline, CDR1 is SGHNT and CDR2 is YYREEE (reference sequence). The J segment lost 5 bases and the V segment lost 4 bases, leaving 10 bases of the junction unmatched. CDR3 sequence reads: CASSSTQGAWETQYF. The CDR3 DNA follows: TGTGCCAGCAGCAGCACCCAGGGGGCTTGGGAGACCCAGTACTTC.

The chain has TRBV5-1 and TRBJ2-5; D is unresolved. This CDR3 contains 15 residues. Trimming removed 0 bases from V and 1 base from J, with 10 bases in between. Per germline, CDR1 SGHRS and CDR2 YFSETQ. CDR3: CASSLAQGIQETQYF. The CDR3 region has the DNA TGCGCCAGCAGCTTGGCGCAAGGCATCCAAGAGACCCAGTACTTC.

The chain employs TRBV11-1 and TRBJ1-1; D possibly corresponds to TRBD1 (6 bases). The V gene's germline CDR1 is SGHAT and CDR2 FQDESV (reference sequence). V was cut by 4 bases and J by 5 bases, with 14 bases left in between. The CDR3 length is 14 residues. Here the CDR3 reads CASSSHLGGTEAFF. The CDR3 coding sequence is TGTGCCAGCAGCTCCCATTTAGGGGGAACTGAAGCTTTCTTT.

V gene TRBV5-6 combines with J gene TRBJ1-2, with 9 bases lining up with TRBD1. This CDR3 is 15 amino acids long. CDR1 is SGHDT, CDR2 YYEEEE, per germline. Trimming removed 1 base from V and 4 bases from J; junction bases left unmatched: 5. For the CDR3, the DNA is TGTGCCAGCAGCTTGTATTCGACAGGGGGCTATGGCTACACCTTC. Amino acids: CASSLYSTGGYGYTF. The whole variable domain, remainder taken from reference TRBV5-6 and TRBJ1-2, is DAGVTQSPTHLIKTRGQQVTLRCSPKSGHDTVSWYQQALGQGPQFIFQYYEEEERQRGNFPDRFSGHQFPNYSSELNVNALLLGDSALYLCASSLYSTGGYGYTFGSGTRLTVV.

The sample holds one count of this clone. The chain links TRBV2 to TRBJ1-1; no clear D gene. The length of the CDR3 is 13 residues. CDR1 is SNHLY, CDR2 FYNNEI, per germline. V gave up 6 bases and J gave up 0 bases, with 8 bases separating them. The CDR3 region has the DNA TGTGCCAGCAGCCGACTCGTGAACACTGAAGCTTTCTTT. Protein product: CASSRLVNTEAFF.

The V and J genes are TRBV30 and TRBJ2-6; 7 nucleotides agree with TRBD1. Germline loops: CDR1 GTSNPN, CDR2 SVGIG (reference sequence). The ends lost 2 bases at V and 0 bases at J; junction bases unmatched: 7. This CDR3 has 17 amino acids. For the CDR3, the DNA is TGTGCCTGGAGTCTACAGGGGCCATTCTCTGGGGCCAACGTCCTGACTTTC. As protein: CAWSLQGPFSGANVLTF.

The rearrangement uses TRBV24-1 and TRBJ1-1; D call uncertain. V was shortened by 12 bases and J by 1 base, with 11 bases between the two germline ends. CDR1 is KGHDR, CDR2 SFDVKD, per germline. The CDR3 is 12 residues long. In DNA form, the CDR3 reads TGTGCCTCCTCCCCGGGGAACACTGAAGCTTTCTTT. It specifies CASSPGNTEAFF.

This chain links TRBV5-1 with TRBJ1-1; a possible D gene is TRBD1 (5 bases). Germline V gives CDR1 SGHRS, CDR2 YFSETQ. The CDR3 loop spans 17 amino acids. V dropped 4 bases and J dropped 0 bases, with 19 bases sitting between them. CDR3 DNA: TGCGCCAGCAGCCTCCTAATCGGAGGGGTTATGAACACTGAAGCTTTCTTT. This encodes CASSLLIGGVMNTEAFF.

This chain connects TRBV19 to TRBJ1-3, with TRBD1 matching over 7 bases. The CDR3 consists of 16 residues. From germline, CDR1 is LNHDA and CDR2 SQIVND (reference sequence). The trim removed 5 bases at V and 0 bases at J, leaving 7 bases unmatched. CDR3 loop: CASSSATGFSGNTIYF. CDR3 bases: TGTGCCAGTAGTTCCGCGACAGGGTTCTCTGGAAACACCATATATTTT. The variable domain in full, completed from reference TRBV19 and TRBJ1-3, reads DGGITQSPKYLFRKEGQNVTLSCEQNLNHDAMYWYRQDPGQGLRLIYYSQIVNDFQKGDIAEGYSVSREKKESFPLTVTSAQKNPTAFYLCASSSATGFSGNTIYFGEGSWLTVV.

V is TRBV28 and J is TRBJ2-3; D ambiguous. Trimming removed 4 bases from V and 2 bases from J, with 4 bases in between. CDR3 length: 12 amino acids. Germline V gives CDR1 MDHEN, CDR2 SYDVKM. The CDR3 DNA reads as TGTGCCAGCAGTTCTCCCACAGATACGCAGTATTTT. Translating gives CASSSPTDTQYF.

This chain connects TRBV18 to TRBJ1-1; no clear D. CDR3 size: 12 residues. V lost 5 bases, J lost 4 bases, and 8 bases lay in between. Looked up from germline, CDR1 is KGHSH and CDR2 is LQKENI. The CDR3 DNA reads TGTGCCAGCTCAGTGGTGGGCACTGAAGCTTTCTTT. Translated, it gives CASSVVGTEAFF.

V and J are TRBV6-5 and TRBJ2-7; D is unclear. Per the germline V gene, CDR1 is MNHEY and CDR2 is SVGAGI. The CDR3 runs to 14 residues. Trimming stripped 10 bases from V and 3 bases from J, with 19 bases between. This CDR3 is CATNQNRDFYEQYF. The CDR3 region has the DNA TGTGCCACCAATCAAAATAGGGATTTCTACGAGCAGTACTTC.

The V gene is TRBV9, the J gene TRBJ2-5, with 8 nucleotides matching TRBD1. This CDR3 is 17 amino acids long. Per the germline V gene, CDR1 is SGDLS and CDR2 is YYNGEE. The trim removed 0 bases at V and 4 bases at J, leaving 11 bases unmatched. The CDR3 DNA sequence: TGTGCCAGCAGCGTAGGCCATGGCGGGACAGGTGGAGAGACCCAGTACTTC. Protein sequence: CASSVGHGGTGGETQYF.

The chain recombines TRBV28 with TRBJ1-3; no clear D gene. This CDR3 has 15 residues. Trimming took 5 bases from V and 4 from J, leaving 15 bases between them. Germline V lookup: CDR1 MDHEN, CDR2 SYDVKM. Here the CDR3 reads CASSPKFRLGNTIYF. The CDR3 DNA is TGTGCCAGCAGTCCAAAGTTCCGATTAGGAAACACCATATATTTT.

V usage is TRBV2 and J usage is TRBJ2-7; D assignment may be TRBD1 or TRBD2 (5 bases each). CDR1 is SNHLY, CDR2 FYNNEI, per germline. This CDR3 spans 13 amino acids. V gave up 5 bases and J gave up 2 bases, with 10 bases separating them. The CDR3 sequence is CASSRDGAYEQYF. The CDR3 region has the DNA TGTGCCAGCAGTAGGGACGGCGCCTACGAGCAGTACTTC.

The rearrangement uses TRBV15 and TRBJ1-1; 9 bases map to TRBD1. The germline CDR1 and CDR2 sequences are LNHNV and YYDKDF (reference sequence). This CDR3 has 16 amino acids. V lost 8 bases, J lost 0 bases, and 10 bases stayed unmatched. The CDR3 here is CATDPGQGGMNTEAFF. CDR3 sequence (DNA): TGTGCCACCGATCCGGGACAGGGAGGAATGAACACTGAAGCTTTCTTT.

The chain joins TRBV12-3 or TRBV12-4 to TRBJ1-1; D is unresolved. The CDR3 has 13 amino acids. V lost 9 bases to trimming and J lost 5 bases, with 16 bases between them. In DNA form, the CDR3 reads TGTGCCAGTGGGATGCAGCGTGAGACTGAAGCTTTCTTT. Amino acid sequence: CASGMQRETEAFF.